Presented here are 5 T cell receptor beta chains from one specimen sequenced in a study of T-cell reconstitution after alpha-beta-depleted transplantation in children. TCRbeta library construction was performed incorporating unique molecular identifiers. TCRdb independently ran MiXCR on the PCR reads; one entry per CDR3 protein. Here the sample spans 45,000 to 55,000 distinct CDR3 sequences, 5.5% to 7.5% being singletons. Sequenced here: PBMCs, mostly from graft donor cells, sampled 60 days after TCRalphabeta/CD19-depleted stem cell transplant. Receptors originate from a female patient aged 2-15 years who had a stem cell transplant for aplastic anemia, so the T cells may come from the graft donor.

V gene TRBV5-5 combines with J gene TRBJ2-7; D might be TRBD2 (5 bases). Deletions cut 3 bases from V and 4 bases from J, with 20 bases between. Germline CDR1 is SGHKS and CDR2 is YYEKEE (reference sequence). This CDR3 has 16 residues. CDR3 loop: CASSSTTSASLYEQYF. CDR3 nucleotide sequence: TGTGCCAGCAGCTCGACTACCTCTGCTAGCTTATACGAGCAGTACTTC.

This clonotype was counted ten times or more. This sequence joins TRBV6-2 or TRBV6-3 and TRBJ1-1; D not resolved. Germline V gene data show CDR1 as MNHEY and CDR2 as SVGEGT. This CDR3 has 14 amino acids. V lost 2 bases, J lost 1 base, and 8 bases lay in between. Written as DNA, the CDR3 is TGTGCCAGCAGTTACGCAGGAGAGAACACTGAAGCTTTCTTT. Its protein is CASSYAGENTEAFF.

This clonotype came up a few times. The rearrangement joins TRBV5-8 to TRBJ1-6, with TRBD1 matching 10 bases. Germline V lookup: CDR1 SGHTS, CDR2 YDEGEE. J gave up 0 bases and V 4 bases, and 13 bases lay outside the gene matches. The CDR3 covers 20 residues. CDR3 in amino acids: CASSKPGGGQGSSYNSPLHF. The CDR3 DNA is TGTGCCAGCAGCAAACCTGGAGGGGGACAGGGGAGCTCCTATAATTCACCCCTCCACTTT.

The J gene is TRBJ2-2, the V gene TRBV14; tentative D call: TRBD2 (6 bases). Trimming pared 6 bases from V and 13 bases from J, leaving 18 bases between. This CDR3 contains 13 residues. CDR1 and CDR2 from the germline V gene are SGHDN and FVKESK. In DNA form, the CDR3 reads TGTGCCAGCAGTCGTAACCCGGGGGTATGGCTGTTTTTT. Residues: CASSRNPGVWLFF. Full variable domain (remainder filled in from reference TRBV14 and TRBJ2-2): EAGVTQFPSHSVIEKGQTVTLRCDPISGHDNLYWYRRVMGKEIKFLLHFVKESKQDESGMPNNRFLAERTGGTYSTLKVQPAELEDSGVYFCASSRNPGVWLFFGEGSRLTVL.

Only a few counts were recorded for this clonotype. The chain recombines TRBV3-1 with TRBJ2-7; 7 nucleotides align to TRBD2. This CDR3 has 16 residues. V was clipped by 0 bases and J by 1 base; unmatched bases: 6. Germline V gives CDR1 LGHDT, CDR2 YNNKEL (reference sequence). CDR3 residues: CASSQDRKAGSYEQYF. In nucleotides, the CDR3 is TGTGCCAGCAGCCAAGATCGGAAAGCGGGGTCCTACGAGCAGTACTTC.